These T cell receptor beta chains were read from a single sample in a study of response to subunit inactivated influenza vaccine. TCRdb passed the RT-PCR reads through MiXCR, listing each CDR3 protein once. This sample has 250,000 to 350,000 distinct CDR3 sequences; about 20% occur once, and the top ten carry approximately 10%. The sequencing here drew on PBMCs from blood, taken roughly 20 months after vaccination. Every receptor here comes from a man aged 50 to 69 who received an inactivated influenza vaccine. CDR3s include the opening cysteine and the closing phenylalanine or tryptophan. A D gene is named only where the DNA matches it firmly. A clone size is listed for some rows: how often the clone was seen (once, few, many), or a class if it is expanded.

CDR3	DNA	size	D	V	J
CASSISQPVNQPQHF	TGTGCCAGTAGTATCAGCCAGCCAGTCAATCAGCCCCAGCATTTT	few	NA	TRBV19	TRBJ1-5
CSASSRQGVSNQPQHF	TGCAGTGCTAGTAGCAGACAGGGGGTCAGCAATCAGCCCCAGCATTTT	few	TRBD1	TRBV20-1	TRBJ1-5
CASGRTVYGYTF	TGTGCCAGTGGTCGGACGGTATATGGCTACACCTTC	NA	NA	TRBV19	TRBJ1-2
CASSTGGSGRNAGELFF	TGTGCCAGCAGCACTGGGGGCTCGGGAAGGAACGCCGGGGAGCTGTTTTTT	few	NA	TRBV27	TRBJ2-2
CSVVETPNTGELFF	TGCAGCGTTGTTGAGACACCAAACACCGGGGAGCTGTTTTTT	few	NA	TRBV29-1	TRBJ2-2
CASSSLGLAGVVYEQYF	TGTGCCAGCAGTTCTCTGGGACTAGCGGGAGTGGTCTACGAGCAGTACTTC	NA	TRBD2	TRBV28	TRBJ2-7
CASSEVPAFF	TGTGCCAGCAGTGAAGTTCCGGCTTTCTTT	many	NA	TRBV6-1	TRBJ1-1
CASSSPTGSIVHGYTF	TGTGCCAGCAGCTCCCCGACAGGGTCGATTGTCCATGGCTACACCTTC	few	TRBD1	TRBV7-9	TRBJ1-2
CASSYSFLAGAEETQYF	TGTGCCAGCAGTTATAGTTTTCTAGCGGGGGCGGAAGAGACCCAGTACTTC	NA	TRBD2	TRBV6-2/TRBV6-3	TRBJ2-5
CATSREAGYGYTF	TGTGCCACCAGCAGAGAAGCCGGGTATGGCTACACCTTC	few	NA	TRBV15	TRBJ1-2
CASSYSRGYRVEQYF	TGTGCCAGCAGTTACTCGAGAGGGTATCGGGTCGAGCAGTACTTC	NA	NA	TRBV6-5	TRBJ2-7
CATSTDPVREQFF	TGTGCCACCAGCACCGATCCGGTCCGGGAGCAGTTCTTC	NA	NA	TRBV15	TRBJ2-1
CASSRTGRAEAFF	TGTGCCAGCAGTAGGACAGGGCGGGCTGAAGCTTTCTTT	NA	TRBD1	TRBV7-9	TRBJ1-1
CASSVAVQETQYF	TGTGCCAGCAGCGTAGCGGTACAAGAGACCCAGTACTTC	NA	NA	TRBV9	TRBJ2-5
CASSPGQDYQPQHF	TGTGCCAGCAGTCCGGGACAAGACTATCAGCCCCAGCATTTT	NA	NA	TRBV6-2/TRBV6-3	TRBJ1-5
CASSTRTGAKSYNEQFF	TGTGCCAGCAGCACACGGACAGGGGCCAAGTCCTACAATGAGCAGTTCTTC	NA	TRBD1	TRBV7-9	TRBJ2-1
CASSLRDEQYF	TGCGCCAGCAGCTTACGGGACGAGCAGTACTTC	few	NA	TRBV5-1	TRBJ2-7
CASSIQKGEKLFF	TGCGCCAGCAGCATCCAGAAGGGGGAAAAACTGTTTTTT	NA	NA	TRBV4-1	TRBJ1-4
CASRAGLSSYNEQFF	TGTGCCAGCAGAGCGGGACTGAGCTCCTACAATGAGCAGTTCTTC	NA	TRBD2	TRBV12-3/TRBV12-4	TRBJ2-1
CASSQDSGVWNEQFF	TGTGCCAGCAGCCAAGATTCCGGGGTTTGGAATGAGCAGTTCTTC	few	NA	TRBV14	TRBJ2-1
CASSQDLGTPSWFF	TGTGCCAGCAGCCAAGATCTTGGGACGCCAAGTTGGTTCTTC	few	NA	TRBV3-1	TRBJ2-1
CAIGPSGYEQYF	TGTGCCATCGGACCTAGCGGTTACGAGCAGTACTTC	many	TRBD2	TRBV28	TRBJ2-7
CASSSGQGVGNEQFF	TGTGCCAGCAGCTCGGGACAGGGGGTGGGGAATGAGCAGTTCTTC	few	TRBD1	TRBV7-8	TRBJ2-1
CASSVWGRSSDEQYF	TGTGCCAGCAGCGTATGGGGGCGGTCCTCCGACGAGCAGTACTTC	NA	NA	TRBV9	TRBJ2-7
CASAWVDRSEQYF	TGTGCCAGCGCCTGGGTTGACAGATCCGAGCAGTACTTC	NA	NA	TRBV19	TRBJ2-7
CATSDTRGQPQHF	TGTGCCACCAGTGATACCCGCGGCCAGCCCCAGCATTTT	NA	NA	TRBV24-1	TRBJ1-5
CASSQDVRTDTQYF	TGCGCCAGCAGCCAAGATGTGCGCACAGATACGCAGTATTTT	NA	NA	TRBV4-3	TRBJ2-3
CASTGQPYSNQPQHF	TGTGCCAGCACCGGACAGCCCTATAGCAATCAGCCCCAGCATTTT	NA	NA	TRBV6-1	TRBJ1-5
CASSSRAYTDTQYF	TGTGCCAGCAGTTCCAGGGCATACACAGATACGCAGTATTTT	few	NA	TRBV12-3/TRBV12-4	TRBJ2-3
CASSQSSSGGPNEKLFF	TGTGCCAGCAGCCAGTCCTCGAGCGGGGGCCCTAATGAAAAACTGTTTTTT	many	NA	TRBV4-2	TRBJ1-4
CASSLSTGGSPLHF	TGTGCCAGCAGTTTATCGACAGGGGGTTCACCCCTCCACTTT	NA	TRBD1	TRBV27	TRBJ1-6
CASSLTALSYNEQFF	TGTGCCAGCAGTTTAACGGCACTCTCCTACAATGAGCAGTTCTTC	few	NA	TRBV12-3/TRBV12-4	TRBJ2-1
CASSYSIMAEPYSPLHF	TGTGCCAGCAGTTACTCGATCATGGCCGAACCTTATTCACCCCTCCACTTT	few	NA	TRBV6-5	TRBJ1-6
CASSQAVKNTEAFF	TGCGCCAGCAGCCAAGCCGTGAAGAACACTGAAGCTTTCTTT	few	NA	TRBV4-3	TRBJ1-1
CASRAAGNIEKLFF	TGTGCCAGCAGAGCCGCAGGGAATATCGAAAAACTGTTTTTT	NA	NA	TRBV12-3/TRBV12-4	TRBJ1-4
CASSLDGRGVKTEAFF	TGTGCCAGCAGCCTCGATGGGCGGGGAGTTAAGACTGAAGCTTTCTTT	NA	NA	TRBV4-2	TRBJ1-1
CASSVGQLRLNTEAFF	TGTGCCAGCAGCGTAGGACAGTTGCGTTTGAACACTGAAGCTTTCTTT	few	NA	TRBV9	TRBJ1-1
CSVGTARGTQYF	TGCAGCGTTGGGACTGCTCGGGGTACGCAGTATTTT	many	NA	TRBV29-1	TRBJ2-3
CSARPGGTEAFF	TGCAGTGCTAGACCCGGCGGCACTGAAGCTTTCTTT	NA	NA	TRBV20-1	TRBJ1-1
CASNPDRGRTDTQYF	TGTGCCAGCAACCCGGACAGGGGGCGAACAGATACGCAGTATTTT	few	TRBD1	TRBV12-3/TRBV12-4	TRBJ2-3
CASSLKPQWGSNEKLFF	TGTGCCAGCAGCTTAAAACCGCAGTGGGGGTCTAATGAAAAACTGTTTTTT	few	NA	TRBV7-8	TRBJ1-4
CASSTSTHPASEQYF	TGTGCCAGCAGCACCTCGACCCATCCAGCCTCCGAGCAGTACTTC	NA	NA	TRBV7-2	TRBJ2-7